This T cell receptor beta chain was sequenced for a study of CD4 T cells in relation to SARS-CoV-2 and coronaviruses. The protocol was immunoSEQ multiplex PCR, while the TCRdb copy is restricted to in-frame clones and leaves out a portion. The repertoire consists of about 18,000 clones, with approximately 75% occurring once and the leading ten covering 27%. Before the COVID-19 pandemic, during about 2010-2018, CD4+ T cells were taken from unexposed donors. After more than eight days of culture, CD4+ T cells were isolated. CDR3 length: 11 residues. Germline assignment: CDR1 SQVTM and CDR2 ANQGSEA. The V gene lost 7 bases and the J gene lost 7 bases, with 13 bases spanning the gap. Worth noting for this clone: Its antigen remains unidentified.

The J gene is TRBJ1-1, the V gene TRBV29-1, with no clear D. The source is a human donor in good health. Source material: CD4+ T cells from PBMCs, cultured in vitro. The CDR3 spells CSGGSGSEAFF. CDR3 bases: TGCAGCGGGGGTTCAGGCAGTGAAGCTTTCTTT.